Listed below are T cell receptor beta chains from one sample, sequenced in a study of CD8+CD57+ T cells in acquired aplastic anemia. A single record per CDR3 protein comes from TCRdb applying MiXCR to the reads. There are some 410,000 distinct CDR3 sequences in the sample; 55% to 75% occur only once, and under 5% lies in the top ten. The sample was sorted CD4+, CD8+, or CD8+CD57+ T cells (not recorded which) from PBMCs. The receptors come from a human donor in good health, serving as a control. Each CDR3 is given with its conserved first and last residue. D genes are given only for firm matches. The size field is filled for only some rows; it gives once, few, many or a size class.

CDR3 length	V gene	clone size	D gene	J gene	CDR3 DNA	CDR3 protein
15	TRBV20-1	.	TRBD1	TRBJ1-2	TGCAGTGCGGGACTGGGGACAGGGGCTATAGGCGGCTACACCTTC	CSAGLGTGAIGGYTF
13	TRBV15	many	.	TRBJ1-2	TGTGCCACCAGCGGAGCGGGCCCAAAGGGCTACACCTTC	CATSGAGPKGYTF
14	TRBV7-6	.	.	TRBJ2-7	TGTGCCAGCAGTTTAGAGTTTCCAGACTACGAGCAGTACTTC	CASSLEFPDYEQYF
14	TRBV19	.	.	TRBJ1-6	TGTGCCAGTAGTACGAGACCATTAGACTCCCCCCACCACTTT	CASSTRPLDSPHHF
13	TRBV7-7	.	.	TRBJ1-1	TGTGCTAGCAGCTTGCAGGGAGGCCTCAATGAGCAGTTT	CASSLQGGLNEQF
15	TRBV6-5	.	.	TRBJ2-5	TGTGCCAGCAGTAGAACCCCGGTCGGCCAAGAGACCCAGTACTTC	CASSRTPVGQETQYF
14	TRBV15	.	.	TRBJ1-2	TGTGCCACCAGCACAGTTCTTGAAGGTCCTGGCTACACCTTC	CATSTVLEGPGYTF
15	TRBV5-1	.	.	TRBJ1-2	TGTGCCAGCAGGAGAGGCGCGACAATCGGCTATGGCTACACCTTC	CASRRGATIGYGYTF
13	TRBV20-1	.	.	TRBJ2-7	TGCAGTGCTAGTAAGGACAGCTCCTACGAGCAGTACTTC	CSASKDSSYEQYF
13	TRBV20-1	.	TRBD1	TRBJ1-5	TGCAGTGCTAAGGAAGGGGGCAAAATCACCCAGCATTTT	CSAKEGGKITQHF
17	TRBV20-1	many	TRBD2	TRBJ2-3	TGCAGTGCTAGGGGACTAGCGGGGGGGCGGGGCACAGATACGCAGTATTTT	CSARGLAGGRGTDTQYF
14	TRBV7-2	.	TRBD1	TRBJ2-3	TGTGCCAGCAGCCGAGGACAGGGGGGGGGAAACACCAATTTT	CASSRGQGGGNTNF
14	TRBV5-1	.	.	TRBJ1-2	TGCGCCAGCAGCCAAGAACACGGCAACTATGGCTACACCTTC	CASSQEHGNYGYTF
15	TRBV10-2	once	.	TRBJ2-3	TGCGCCAGCAGTGAGGTTGGTAAGCCCACAGATACGCAGTATTTT	CASSEVGKPTDTQYF